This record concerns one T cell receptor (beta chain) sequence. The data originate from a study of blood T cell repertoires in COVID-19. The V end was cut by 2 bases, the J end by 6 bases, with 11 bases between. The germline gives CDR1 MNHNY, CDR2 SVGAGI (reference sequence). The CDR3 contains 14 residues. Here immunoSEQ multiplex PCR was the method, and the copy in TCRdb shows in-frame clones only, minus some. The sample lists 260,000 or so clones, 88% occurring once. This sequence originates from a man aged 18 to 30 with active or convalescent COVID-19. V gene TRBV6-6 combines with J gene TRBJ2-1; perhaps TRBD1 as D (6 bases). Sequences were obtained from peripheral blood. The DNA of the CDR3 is TGTGCCAGCAGTTACGGGACAAGCACCAATGAGCAGTTCTTC. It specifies CASSYGTSTNEQFF.